Listed here are 14 T cell receptor beta chains from one sample, sequenced in a study of blood T cell repertoires in COVID-19. The repertoire was sequenced with immunoSEQ multiplex PCR; TCRdb's copy has only in-frame clones and lacks some. The data contain 40,000 to 50,000 clones, 88% of them singletons. What was sequenced was peripheral blood. These TCRs come from a human donor in a cohort sampled during active COVID-19.

This sequence joins TRBV27 and TRBJ1-1; TRBD1 aligns across 11 bases. The CDR3 contains 15 residues. Germline-derived CDR1 and CDR2 are MNHEY and SMNVEV (reference sequence). V trimming: 5 bases; J trimming: 3 bases; junction bases outside the gene matches: 5. The CDR3 coding sequence is TGTGCCAGCAGTGGGACAGGGGGGGAGGACACTGAAGCTTTCTTT. It translates to CASSGTGGEDTEAFF.

This clone has a single count. The chain employs TRBV19 and TRBJ2-4, with 10 bases identical to TRBD1. The CDR3 loop spans 16 amino acids. Trimming removed 1 base from V and 7 bases from J; junction bases left unmatched: 7. Germline CDR1 LNHDA, CDR2 SQIVND (reference sequence). The CDR3 DNA is TGTGCCAGTAGTATAGGCCGACAGGGGGCGGGGAACATTCAGTACTTC. Protein sequence: CASSIGRQGAGNIQYF.

The rearrangement uses TRBV4-1 and TRBJ2-5; the match to TRBD2 covers 8 bases. The CDR3 has 14 residues. Losses at the gene ends were 4 bases for V and 5 bases for J; bases not matched to a gene: 6. Germline V lookup: CDR1 MGHRA, CDR2 YSYEKL. The CDR3 loop reads CASSLERERETQYF. The CDR3 coding sequence is TGCGCCAGCAGCCTTGAGCGGGAGCGGGAGACCCAGTACTTC.

This chain uses TRBV5-6 with TRBJ2-3; 7 bases are a match to TRBD1. V was clipped by 5 bases and J by 0 bases; unmatched bases: 12. Germline V gene data show CDR1 as SGHDT and CDR2 as YYEEEE. CDR3 length equals 17 residues. The CDR3 spells CASRNSLRDSSTDTQYF. In DNA form, the CDR3 reads TGTGCCAGCAGGAATTCCCTCCGGGACAGTAGCACAGATACGCAGTATTTT.

This clone was counted once. This chain connects TRBV6-5 to TRBJ2-7; possibly TRBD2 for D (6 bases). CDR1 is MNHEY, CDR2 SVGAGI, per germline. The CDR3 sequence is 15 residues long. The germline V and J ends were trimmed by 0 bases and 2 bases, with 11 bases remaining between them. The CDR3 region has the DNA TGTGCCAGCAGTTACTCTTCCGGGAGCACCTACGAGCAGTACTTC. Amino acid sequence: CASSYSSGSTYEQYF.

This rearrangement joins TRBV2 to TRBJ1-3; D may be TRBD1 (6 bases). The germline V gene has CDR1 SNHLY and CDR2 FYNNEI. V was cut by 4 bases and J by 0 bases, with 16 bases left in between. The CDR3 extends over 17 amino acids. The CDR3 is CASSVAGGQLSGNTIYF. In DNA form, the CDR3 reads TGTGCCAGCAGTGTCGCAGGAGGACAGCTCTCTGGAAACACCATATATTTT.

The table lists this clone with a count of one. The chain combines TRBV6-5 with TRBJ2-3, with TRBD1 identical over 9 bases. The CDR3 runs to 15 residues. In germline, CDR1 is MNHEY, CDR2 SVGAGI. J was trimmed by 0 bases and V by 7 bases; bases with no gene match: 5. The CDR3 protein is CASTPGTGSTDTQYF. In DNA form, the CDR3 reads TGTGCCAGCACTCCAGGGACAGGGAGCACAGATACGCAGTATTTT.

This chain uses TRBV2 with TRBJ1-2; D ambiguous. The CDR3 length is 13 residues. CDR1 and CDR2 from the germline V gene are SNHLY and FYNNEI. V was clipped by 8 bases and J by 4 bases, with 14 bases between them. CDR3 amino acids: CASGDLAVYGYTF. The CDR3 nucleotides are TGTGCCAGCGGCGACCTGGCGGTCTATGGCTACACCTTC.

The V and J genes are TRBV28 and TRBJ2-1; D remains unclear. CDR1 MDHEN and CDR2 SYDVKM come from the germline V gene. V was cut by 2 bases and J by 7 bases, with 3 bases left in between. The CDR3 is made up of 11 amino acids. The CDR3 DNA follows: TGTGCCAGCAGTTTAGAGAATGAGCAGTTCTTC. Amino acid sequence: CASSLENEQFF.

The chain couples TRBV11-2 to TRBJ1-5, with D perhaps matching TRBD1 (5 bases). The germline V gene encodes CDR1 SGHAT and CDR2 FQNNGV. The CDR3 has 15 amino acids. V lost 0 bases and J lost 7, with 13 bases in between. The CDR3 reads CASSLDRGGWQPQHF. CDR3 coding DNA: TGTGCCAGCAGCTTAGACCGGGGGGGATGGCAGCCCCAGCATTTT.

This clone has only one observation. The V call is TRBV27, the J call TRBJ1-2, with 8 bases aligning to TRBD1. V gave up 6 bases and J gave up 0 bases; unmatched junction bases: 12. The CDR3 spans 17 residues. Germline CDR1 and CDR2: MNHEY and SMNVEV (reference sequence). The CDR3, as DNA: TGTGCCAGCAGCGCCCTGGACAGGGTGAAAGCTAACTATGGCTACACCTTC. Translation: CASSALDRVKANYGYTF.

The gene calls are TRBV9 and TRBJ2-3, with TRBD2 matching over 8 bases. The CDR3 runs to 16 residues. V shed 0 bases, J shed 1 base, and the junction held 4 bases outside the gene matches. Germline V gene lookup returns CDR1 SGDLS and CDR2 YYNGEE. CDR3 DNA sequence: TGTGCCAGCAGCGTAGGAAATAGCGGGGGCACAGATACGCAGTATTTT. Translated, it gives CASSVGNSGGTDTQYF.

J is TRBJ2-7 and V is TRBV15, with TRBD1 matching over 7 bases. The CDR3 loop spans 14 amino acids. V was pared by 3 bases and J by 2 bases, with 4 bases of the junction left unmatched. Germline CDR1 LNHNV, CDR2 YYDKDF (reference sequence). CDR3 coding DNA: TGTGCCACCAGCAGCCGGGACAGTCCCTACGAGCAGTACTTC. It specifies CATSSRDSPYEQYF.

V usage is TRBV3-1 (or the pseudogene TRBV3-2) and J usage is TRBJ2-1, with D unresolved. The germline CDR1 and CDR2 sequences are LGHDT and YNNKEL (reference sequence). The CDR3 runs 16 residues. V was pared by 1 base and J by 7 bases, with 17 bases between. The CDR3 DNA is TGTGCCAGCAGCCAAGTAAGCCGGCGCGGTGAGAATGAGCAGTTCTTC. Encoded protein: CASSQVSRRGENEQFF.